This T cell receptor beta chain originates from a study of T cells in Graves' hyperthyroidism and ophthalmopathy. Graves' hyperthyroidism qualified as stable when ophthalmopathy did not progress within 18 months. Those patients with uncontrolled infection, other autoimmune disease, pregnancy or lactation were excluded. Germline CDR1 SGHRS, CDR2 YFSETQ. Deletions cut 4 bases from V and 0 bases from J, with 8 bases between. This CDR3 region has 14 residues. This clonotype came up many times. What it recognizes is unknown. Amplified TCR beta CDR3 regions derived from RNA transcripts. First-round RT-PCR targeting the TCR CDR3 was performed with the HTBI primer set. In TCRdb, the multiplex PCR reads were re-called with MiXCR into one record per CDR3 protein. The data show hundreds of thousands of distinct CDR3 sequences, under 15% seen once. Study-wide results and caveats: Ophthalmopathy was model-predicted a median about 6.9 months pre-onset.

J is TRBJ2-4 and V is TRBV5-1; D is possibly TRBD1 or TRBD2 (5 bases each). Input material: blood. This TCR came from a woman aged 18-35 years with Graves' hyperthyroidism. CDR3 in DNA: TGCGCCAGCAGCCGGGACGGAGCCAAAAACATTCAGTACTTC. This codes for CASSRDGAKNIQYF. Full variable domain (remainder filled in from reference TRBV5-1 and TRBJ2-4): KAGVTQTPRYLIKTRGQQVTLSCSPISGHRSVSWYQQTPGQGLQFLFEYFSETQRNKGNFPGRFSGRQFSNSRSEMNVSTLELGDSALYLCASSRDGAKNIQYFGAGTRLSVL.